Sequencing of this TCR beta chain was carried out in a study of blood T cells in healthy people across ages. Samples had at least 6 million PBMCs isolated from them. As concerns this clonotype: One end of the junction varies from germline; a read error may be responsible.

The authors ran a second PCR of about 6 to 11 cycles using a sample-barcoded 5' primer and a J-beta primer mix. Via MiXCR, TCRdb re-called the 5' RACE reads, giving one row per CDR3 protein. The table shows 1.4 million to 1.5 million distinct CDR3 sequences, with around 42% occurring only once. The CDR3 consists of 16 residues. Germline values: CDR1 SEHNR, CDR2 FQNEAQ (reference sequence). Sequencing was carried out using blood. The sequence was collected from a woman younger than 35 in good health. The rearrangement uses TRBV7-9 and TRBJ1-4, with D hard to call. The CDR3 loop reads CAGSPEVAATNEKLFF. The CDR3 coding sequence is TGTGCCGGCAGCCCCGAGGTAGCGGCAACTAATGAAAAACTGTTTTTT.